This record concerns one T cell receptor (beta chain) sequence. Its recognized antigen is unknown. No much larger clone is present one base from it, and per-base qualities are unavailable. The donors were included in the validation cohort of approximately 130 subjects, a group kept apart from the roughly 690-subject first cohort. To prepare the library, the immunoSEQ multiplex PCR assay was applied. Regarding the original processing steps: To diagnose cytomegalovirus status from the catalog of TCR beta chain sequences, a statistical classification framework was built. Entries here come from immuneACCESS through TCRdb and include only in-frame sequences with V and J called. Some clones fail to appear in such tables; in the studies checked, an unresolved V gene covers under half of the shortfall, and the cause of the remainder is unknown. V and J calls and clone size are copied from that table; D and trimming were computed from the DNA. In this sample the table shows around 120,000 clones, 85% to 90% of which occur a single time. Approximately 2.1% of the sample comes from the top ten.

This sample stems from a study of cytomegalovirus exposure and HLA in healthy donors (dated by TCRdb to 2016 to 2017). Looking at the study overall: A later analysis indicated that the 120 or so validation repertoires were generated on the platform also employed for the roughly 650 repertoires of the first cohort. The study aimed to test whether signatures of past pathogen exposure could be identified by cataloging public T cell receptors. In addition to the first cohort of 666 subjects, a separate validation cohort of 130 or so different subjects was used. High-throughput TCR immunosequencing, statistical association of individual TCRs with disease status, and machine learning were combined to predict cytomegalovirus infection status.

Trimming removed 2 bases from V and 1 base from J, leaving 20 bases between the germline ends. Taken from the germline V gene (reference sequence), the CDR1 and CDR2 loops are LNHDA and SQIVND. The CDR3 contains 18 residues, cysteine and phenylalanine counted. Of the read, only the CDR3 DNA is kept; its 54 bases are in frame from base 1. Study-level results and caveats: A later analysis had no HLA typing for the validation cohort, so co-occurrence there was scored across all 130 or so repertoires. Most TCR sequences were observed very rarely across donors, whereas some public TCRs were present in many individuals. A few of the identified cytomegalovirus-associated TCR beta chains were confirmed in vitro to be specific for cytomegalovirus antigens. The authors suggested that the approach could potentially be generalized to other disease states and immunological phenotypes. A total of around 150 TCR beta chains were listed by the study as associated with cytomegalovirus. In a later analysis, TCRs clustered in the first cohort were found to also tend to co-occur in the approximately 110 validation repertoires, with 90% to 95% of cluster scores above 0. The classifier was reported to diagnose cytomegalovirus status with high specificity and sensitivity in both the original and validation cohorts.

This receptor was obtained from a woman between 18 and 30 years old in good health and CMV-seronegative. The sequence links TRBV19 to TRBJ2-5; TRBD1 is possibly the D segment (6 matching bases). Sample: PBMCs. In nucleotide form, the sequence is TGTGCCAGTAGTATATGGGATAAAGGACAGATGCTCCAAGAGACCCAGTACTTC. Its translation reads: CASSIWDKGQMLQETQYF.